This is a list of T cell receptor beta chains from one sample in a study of blood T cell repertoires in COVID-19. The repertoire was sequenced with immunoSEQ multiplex PCR; TCRdb's copy has only in-frame clones and lacks some. The table records 30,000 to 40,000 clones, around nine tenths of them present only once. Sample: peripheral blood. These TCRs come from a man aged 70-80 years with active COVID-19. The conserved cysteine and the conserved F or W are not part of the CDR3 here. Each record gives: J gene, V gene, CDR3 protein.

J gene: TRBJ2-7
V gene: TRBV18
CDR3 protein: ASSWGGQNEQY

J gene: TRBJ2-3
V gene: TRBV18
CDR3 protein: ASSPPGGGRTDTQY

J gene: TRBJ2-3
V gene: TRBV7-9
CDR3 protein: ASSLAHGGPGDTQY

J gene: TRBJ1-4
V gene: TRBV7-2
CDR3 protein: ASSLGSTTNEKLF

J gene: TRBJ2-7
V gene: TRBV11-2
CDR3 protein: ASSRNELYYEQY

J gene: TRBJ2-7
V gene: TRBV28
CDR3 protein: ASRGGTGGAYEQY

J gene: TRBJ2-3
V gene: TRBV7-3
CDR3 protein: ASSSTSTDTQY

J gene: TRBJ1-1
V gene: TRBV19
CDR3 protein: ASIGTGSQQAF

J gene: TRBJ2-7
V gene: TRBV15
CDR3 protein: ATSRDWRGEQY

J gene: TRBJ2-1
V gene: TRBV4-1
CDR3 protein: ASSKGLINEQF

J gene: TRBJ1-5
V gene: TRBV5-6
CDR3 protein: ASSFSSSNQPQH

J gene: TRBJ2-7
V gene: TRBV4-1
CDR3 protein: ASSSPDRGRSEQY

J gene: TRBJ2-1
V gene: TRBV5-4
CDR3 protein: ASSLGGGRASYNEQF

J gene: TRBJ1-1
V gene: TRBV7-2
CDR3 protein: ASSRITGLNTEAF

J gene: TRBJ2-2
V gene: TRBV28
CDR3 protein: ASTPPASSAGELF

J gene: TRBJ1-2
V gene: TRBV9
CDR3 protein: ASSEGEDYGYT

J gene: TRBJ1-1
V gene: TRBV5-3
CDR3 protein: ARSLGGDAEAF

J gene: TRBJ1-6
V gene: TRBV19
CDR3 protein: ASSHRETNDYNSPLH

J gene: TRBJ2-6
V gene: TRBV9
CDR3 protein: ASRTTGTGANVLT

J gene: TRBJ2-7
V gene: TRBV11-2
CDR3 protein: ASSFTSGAAGEQY

J gene: TRBJ2-3
V gene: TRBV5-1
CDR3 protein: ASSPDPGQSLTDTQY

J gene: TRBJ1-2
V gene: TRBV6-5
CDR3 protein: ASRRTGNYGYT

J gene: TRBJ2-3
V gene: TRBV19
CDR3 protein: ASRLLTTDTQY

J gene: TRBJ2-5
V gene: TRBV6-2/TRBV6-3
CDR3 protein: ASSYVGHAAQETQY

J gene: TRBJ1-6
V gene: TRBV4-3
CDR3 protein: ASSRDAAESNSPLH

J gene: TRBJ1-2
V gene: TRBV5-1
CDR3 protein: ASSFGTGDGYT

J gene: TRBJ1-3
V gene: TRBV5-4
CDR3 protein: ASTSSQGGLTGNTIY

J gene: TRBJ1-3
V gene: TRBV27
CDR3 protein: ASTFRGLGNTIY

J gene: TRBJ2-7
V gene: TRBV20-1
CDR3 protein: SARTVQGLY

J gene: TRBJ2-7
V gene: TRBV9
CDR3 protein: ASSPSGTGVPYEQY

J gene: TRBJ2-4
V gene: TRBV19
CDR3 protein: ASTDQPGHLAKNIQY